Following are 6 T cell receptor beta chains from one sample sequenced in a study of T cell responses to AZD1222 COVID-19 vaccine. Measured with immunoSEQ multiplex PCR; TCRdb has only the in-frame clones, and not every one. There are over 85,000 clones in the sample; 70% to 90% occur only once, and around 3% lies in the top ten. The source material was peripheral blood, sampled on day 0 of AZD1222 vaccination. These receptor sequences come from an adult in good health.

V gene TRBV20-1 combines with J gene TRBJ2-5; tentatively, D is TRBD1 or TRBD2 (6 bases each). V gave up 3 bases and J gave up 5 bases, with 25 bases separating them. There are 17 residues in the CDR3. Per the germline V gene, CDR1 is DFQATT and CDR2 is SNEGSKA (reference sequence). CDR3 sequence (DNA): TGCAGTGCTAGTAGGGCGAGGTCGGGGGCGGCTGGGGAGACCCAGTACTTC. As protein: CSASRARSGAAGETQYF.

CDR3: CASSSETSGFHDNEQFF. The DNA of the CDR3 is TGTGCCAGCAGTTCCGAGACTAGCGGGTTTCATGACAATGAGCAGTTCTTC. The chain uses TRBV11-2 and TRBJ2-1; 10 bases match TRBD2. The CDR3 spans 17 residues. V dropped 6 bases and J dropped 5; count of bases not matched to a gene: 13. Germline V gene data show CDR1 as SGHAT and CDR2 as FQNNGV.

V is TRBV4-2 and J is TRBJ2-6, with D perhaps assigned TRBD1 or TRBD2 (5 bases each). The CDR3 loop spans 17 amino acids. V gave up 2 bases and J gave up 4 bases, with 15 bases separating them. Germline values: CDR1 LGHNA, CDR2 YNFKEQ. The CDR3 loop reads CASSQLGTGTGANVLTF. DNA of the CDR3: TGTGCCAGCAGCCAACTCGGGACGGGAACCGGGGCCAACGTCCTGACTTTC.

The DNA of the CDR3 is TGCAGCGTTGGGTCCTCAGGCGGCAATGAGCAGTTCTTC. Protein: CSVGSSGGNEQFF. This chain joins TRBV29-1 and TRBJ2-1; no firm D call. The V gene lost 4 bases and the J gene lost 6 bases, with 13 bases spanning the gap. The CDR3 loop spans 13 amino acids. Germline CDR1 SQVTM, CDR2 ANQGSEA.

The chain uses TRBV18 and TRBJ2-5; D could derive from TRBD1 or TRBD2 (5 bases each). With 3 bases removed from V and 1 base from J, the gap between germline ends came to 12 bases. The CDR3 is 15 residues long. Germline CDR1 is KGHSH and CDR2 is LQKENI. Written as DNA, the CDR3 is TGTGCCAGCTCACCGCGACGGGACGGCCAAGAGACCCAGTACTTC. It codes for CASSPRRDGQETQYF.

In DNA form, the CDR3 reads TGTGCCAGCAGCGAACGGGTGAATCAGCCCCAGCATTTT. Residues: CASSERVNQPQHF. The genes are TRBV2 and TRBJ1-5; D call uncertain. From germline, CDR1 is SNHLY and CDR2 FYNNEI. The CDR3 spans 13 residues. V was trimmed by 6 bases and J by 4 bases, leaving 10 bases between them.